The count of the clone carrying this T cell receptor beta chain is one. These data originate in a study of OX40 agonist ivuxolimab in advanced cancers. About the study: Patients got intravenous ivuxolimab at 0.01 to 10 mg/kg every 2 weeks. Among those enrolled, mean age was about 63 years (range about 23 to 85) and 70% to 85% were male.

Germline V gene sequence: CDR1 SGHVS, CDR2 FQNEAQ. The CDR3 has 16 residues. The V gene end was trimmed by 1 base and the J gene end by 10 bases; junction bases not matched to a gene: 16. Method: immunoSEQ multiplex PCR; TCRdb's copy keeps in-frame clones and lacks some. This table has some 60,000 clones, roughly 87% appearing once. Here the sequenced sample was CD4+ or CD8+ T cells sorted from blood, taken in a trial of the OX40 agonist ivuxolimab. The chain joins TRBV7-8 to TRBJ2-7; TRBD2 matches 7 bases. The receptor was derived from an adult with an advanced solid tumor such as melanoma, head and neck, liver or kidney cancer. DNA of the CDR3: TGTGCCAGCAGCTTAGTTGGTCGGCTAGCGGCCTCTAGCCAGTACTTC. Translating it yields CASSLVGRLAASSQYF.